This T cell receptor (beta chain) was observed in a study of shared clonotypes between healthy human individuals (TCRdb year 2020). About the full investigation: The cohort included a few men and two women between 18 and 49 years of age. To estimate repertoire size and how much clonotypes are shared between individuals, the study performed deep sequencing of blood TCR repertoires from a few healthy adults. Different laboratories and diverse techniques were used to prepare libraries and sequence TCR repertoires, to increase sequencing depth and limit assay-specific biases. Each donor's leukapheresis produced roughly between roughly 0.85 and 9.5 billion PBMCs. Beyond this particular receptor, the publication reports: The small number of donors limited the genetic and exposure-history diversity represented. Pairwise subsampling led to the expectation that sequencing depth would affect the degree of clonotype sharing among donors. Sampling was restricted to blood, and TCR repertoires in tissue are likely to differ from TCR repertoires in blood.

Using the deep immunoSEQ assay, TCR CDR3 regions were amplified from genomic DNA by multiplex PCR. Extracted genomic DNA from each cell subset was distributed evenly across all wells of several immunoSEQ 96-well plates, and each plate was treated as a replicate. For unsorted PBMC, roughly 0.3 ug genomic DNA, equal to 32,000 or so T cell genomes, was loaded into each replicate PCR. Unsorted PBMC genomic DNA was sequenced across ten immunoSEQ deep assay plates. Purified libraries were measured with a Qubit 3.0 fluorometer, size-checked on a Bioanalyzer 2100, and measured again with the KAPA Library Quantification kit. Every immunoSEQ 96-well plate was sequenced on a separate single-read 150-cycle Illumina NextSeq 550 flow cell. The study's own analysis went as follows. Because the immunoSEQ output held only junctional sequences and lacked quality scores, the filtering could not match the filtering applied to full-length reads. Sequences were annotated with PyIR, a Python wrapper for IgBLAST v1.9, and V/J genes and CDR3 were assigned using IMGT germline references. Reads were filtered out if the reads had weak V/J assignments (E-value above 1e-6), no CDR3, stop codons, out-of-frame junctions, or ambiguous translated residues. A V3J clonotype was defined by an identical inferred V gene, J gene, and CDR3 amino acid sequence. To compute the percentage overlap between repertoires, the number of shared unique clonotypes was divided by the size of the smaller repertoire. Repertoire richness was assessed with RTK rarefaction, the Chao1 estimator, and Recon v2.1 estimates of unobserved clonotypes. TCRdb limited this immuneACCESS table to in-frame rearrangements with V and J called. A share of clones is missing; checked studies link under half to unresolved V genes, and the rest is unexplained. The V and J calls and clone size are taken from that table; D and trimming were inferred from the DNA. In this sample the table shows approximately 470,000 clones, roughly 80% of which occur a single time. The top ten clonotypes cover roughly 13% of the sample.

The donors were healthy, HIV-negative adults with no recently reported acute infections or vaccinations. Every donor was a Caucasian adult residing in Nashville, Tennessee, USA. For unsorted samples, about 90 million PBMCs were counted and genomic DNA was extracted with the QIAamp DNA Blood Mini kit. Blood was obtained by leukapheresis, after which PBMCs were separated by Ficoll-Histopaque density gradient centrifugation and cryopreserved in liquid nitrogen vapor phase. Worth noting for this clone: Its antigen is currently not known. A far more abundant clone sits one base away, making this likely a read error.

This clonotype was sampled from a woman aged 40 to 50 in good health. Some clones in this sample may be carry-over from other donors' samples. Sequences were obtained from PBMCs.

The DNA is as follows: TGTGCCTGGACCACGCGGGGGAAACTAGCGGAGCCGCTGAACACCGGGGAGCTGTTTTTT. The encoded protein is CAWTTRGKLAEPLNTGELFF. This sequence uses TRBV30 and TRBJ2-2, with 8 junctional bases fitting TRBD2. CDR1 and CDR2 were assigned from the germline V gene (reference sequence) as GTSNPN and SVGIG. V ends up 4 bases short and J 1 base short, with an unmatched junction base count of 20. The CDR3 spans 20 residues, from the cysteine through the phenylalanine. Only the CDR3 part of the read is kept: 60 bases, read in frame from the first base.